This T cell receptor (beta chain) was sequenced for a study of T cells in Graves' hyperthyroidism and ophthalmopathy (dated by TCRdb to the late 2010s). In terms of the full investigation: Peripheral blood was collected at initial diagnosis, before any treatment. TCR V-J signatures able to tell the groups apart were searched for in a discovery cohort of around 95 patients, of whom roughly 42 had Graves' ophthalmopathy and 55 to 65 had stable Graves' hyperthyroidism. An independent validation cohort of some 18 hyperthyroidism patients and approximately 17 patients who later progressed to ophthalmopathy tested prospective prediction of ophthalmopathy. The 75 to 100 discovery patients were divided at random into training and test sets in a 7:3 ratio. The study also compared thyroid tissue and blood T-cell repertoires from a handful of Graves' hyperthyroidism patients. Following sampling, methimazole starting at 30 mg daily was given to hyperthyroidism patients, and high-dose intravenous methylprednisolone was given to ophthalmopathy patients. According to the paper, TCR Vbeta CDR3 sequencing was carried out on about 140 peripheral blood samples, which came from approximately 43 ophthalmopathy, 70 to 80 hyperthyroidism and some 17 progressor patients.

Paper-wide results and their limitations: During validation, the model predicted progression to ophthalmopathy a median of around six months ahead of onset, with just under 71% sensitivity and around 72% specificity. Most expanded thyroid clonotypes (frequency above 0.001) were also detected in blood, a finding suggesting that blood repertoires may reflect thyroid immune responses. In cross-validation, a model built on a 13 V-J signature told ophthalmopathy apart from stable hyperthyroidism with about 90% sensitivity and about 81% specificity, and in testing the same model reached 80%/75%. No statistical method was used to set the sample size in advance, and investigators knew the group allocation.

The TCR beta CDR3 regions were amplified from RNA transcripts. A first-round RT-PCR of the TCR CDR3 used the HTBI primer set with the Qiagen OneStep RT-PCR kit. Libraries were constructed in a second round of multiplex PCR, after which size selection and purification were carried out. Sequencing of the libraries was done on an Illumina HiSeq2000 using paired-end 100 bp reads. In the original analysis: SOAPnuke was used to process the raw data, throwing out any read that contained adapters or uncalled bases, had a mean Phred below 15, or lacked an exact constant-primer or identifier match. COPE v1.2.5 was used to merge the high-quality paired reads, and each unique nucleotide sequence was defined as a clonotype. MiTCR v1.1 was used to align the clonotypes against IMGT TRBV, TRBD and TRBJ reference segments. Analysis was restricted to V-J combinations with a frequency above 0.0001, which covered roughly 99% of repertoires. A TCS score was defined as the ratio between F50 (clonal expansion) and ExV (chaos), using BLOSUM62-based TCRdist between CDR3 peptides within each V-J. Welch's t-statistics and random forest reduced 514 V-J features to some 14, which were used in a naive Bayes classifier (R e1071). In-frame beta chains were kept once TCRdb had trimmed the public reads at Q25 with fastp and called clones with MiXCR. Each record represents a unique CDR3 protein, reported with the most common genes and DNA among its rows. TCRdb, not the original authors, processed these V and J calls. Here the sample has about 500,000 distinct CDR3 sequences; about 16% occur a single time. About 31% of the sample is in the top ten clones.

This clonotype was detected once. No cognate antigen has been identified for it. Base-call qualities are not available, and no considerably larger clone is one nucleotide away. A single read makes a weak case. Moderately to severely active disease, a Clinical Activity Score of at least 3, a NOSPECS grade of at least 4, and a duration under 3 months were present in ophthalmopathy patients. Exclusion was applied to patients with uncontrolled infections, other autoimmune diseases, pregnancy or lactation. Diagnoses were established on the basis of clinical symptoms, serum thyroxine and TRAb, thyroid ultrasound, and orbital computed tomography. Ficoll-Paque density gradient centrifugation was used to isolate PBMCs from 9.5 to 10 ml of fresh peripheral blood. Total RNA was extracted using Trizol reagent, and RNA quality was assessed on an Agilent 2100 Bioanalyzer. Sequencing was performed on blood. The source is a woman aged 30 to 39 with Graves' ophthalmopathy.

The DNA sequence is TGCGCCAGCAGCCAAGGGAGGGTAGGCGGGGAGCTGTTTTTT. This sequence encodes CASSQGRVGGELFF. The chain couples TRBV4-3 to TRBJ2-2; the D segment could be TRBD2, given 6 matching bases. From the cysteine up to the phenylalanine, the CDR3 has a length of 14 residues. Only the CDR3 portion is preserved as DNA: 42 bases, with reading frame beginning at the first base. A distance of 10 bases separates the germline ends of V and J, which lose 1 base and 7 bases respectively. The germline V gene gives CDR1 as LGHNA and CDR2 as YSLEER.